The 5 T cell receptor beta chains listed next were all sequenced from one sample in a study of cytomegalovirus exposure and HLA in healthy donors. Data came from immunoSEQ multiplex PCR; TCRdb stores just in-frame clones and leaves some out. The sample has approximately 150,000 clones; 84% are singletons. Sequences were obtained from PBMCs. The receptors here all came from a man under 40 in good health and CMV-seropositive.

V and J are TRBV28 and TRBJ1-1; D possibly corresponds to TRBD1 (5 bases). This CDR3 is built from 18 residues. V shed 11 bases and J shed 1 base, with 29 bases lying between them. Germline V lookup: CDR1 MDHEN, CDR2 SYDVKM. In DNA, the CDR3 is TGTGCCGCCGAAGAACTCTGGGGCGCCTCCCTTCCGAACACTGAAGCTTTCTTT. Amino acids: CAAEELWGASLPNTEAFF.

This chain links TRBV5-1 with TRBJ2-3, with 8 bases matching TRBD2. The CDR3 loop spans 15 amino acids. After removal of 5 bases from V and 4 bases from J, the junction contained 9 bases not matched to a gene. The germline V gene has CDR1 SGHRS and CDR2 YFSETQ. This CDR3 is CASSPGLEGPDTQYF. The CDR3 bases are TGCGCCAGCAGTCCGGGACTAGAAGGCCCAGATACGCAGTATTTT.

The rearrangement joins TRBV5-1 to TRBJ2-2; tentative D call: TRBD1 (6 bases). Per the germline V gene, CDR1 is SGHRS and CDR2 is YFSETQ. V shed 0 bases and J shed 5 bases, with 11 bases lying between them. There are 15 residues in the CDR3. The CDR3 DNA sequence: TGCGCCAGCAGCTTGGAACAGGGAAGGACCGGGGAGCTGTTTTTT. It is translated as CASSLEQGRTGELFF.

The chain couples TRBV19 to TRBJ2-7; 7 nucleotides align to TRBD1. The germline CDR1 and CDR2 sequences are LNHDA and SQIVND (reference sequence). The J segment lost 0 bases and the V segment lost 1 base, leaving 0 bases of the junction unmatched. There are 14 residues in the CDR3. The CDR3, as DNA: TGTGCCAGTAGTATAGCAGGGGGCTCCTACGAGCAGTACTTC. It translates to CASSIAGGSYEQYF. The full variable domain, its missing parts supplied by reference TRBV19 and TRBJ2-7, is DGGITQSPKYLFRKEGQNVTLSCEQNLNHDAMYWYRQDPGQGLRLIYYSQIVNDFQKGDIAEGYSVSREKKESFPLTVTSAQKNPTAFYLCASSIAGGSYEQYFGPGTRLTVT.

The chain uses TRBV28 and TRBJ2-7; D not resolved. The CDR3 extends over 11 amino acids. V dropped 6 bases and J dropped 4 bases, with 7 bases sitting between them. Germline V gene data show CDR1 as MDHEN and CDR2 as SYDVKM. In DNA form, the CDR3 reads TGTGCCAGCAGCGAGGCTTACGAGCAGTACTTC. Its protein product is CASSEAYEQYF.